Below, 10 T cell receptor beta chains from the same sample are listed, as sequenced in a study of spatial heterogeneity in lung cancer. Overall study findings and caveats: Counts of expanded intratumoral alpha and beta TCRs tracked tumor mutation counts.

TCRdb itself ran the 5' RACE reads through MiXCR, one entry per CDR3 protein. The sample holds about 28,000 distinct CDR3 sequences; 7.1% are singletons and the top ten take around 26%. These receptors are not linked to any known antigen. Time point in this sample: sample taken at primary tumor resection. Sequenced material: lung tumor tissue, taken at surgery. These receptors originate from a male donor with early-stage non-small cell lung cancer.

This clonotype showed up many times. The chain has TRBV7-9 and TRBJ2-7; D is possibly TRBD1 (5 bases). Germline loops: CDR1 SEHNR, CDR2 FQNEAQ (reference sequence). Trimming left V 4 bases short and J 4 bases short, with 8 bases between. There are 12 residues in the CDR3. The CDR3 coding sequence is TGTGCCAGCAGCTCCCCAGGGTACGAGCAGTACTTC. Its protein is CASSSPGYEQYF.

This clonotype has at least ten counts. The V call is TRBV25-1, the J call TRBJ2-7, with 9 positions matching TRBD2. V lost 6 bases, J lost 0 bases, and 6 bases stayed unmatched. The CDR3 runs to 15 residues. Germline loops: CDR1 MGHDK, CDR2 SYGVNS. This chain's CDR3 is CASRSSGESSYEQYF. CDR3 nucleotide sequence: TGTGCCAGCAGATCTAGCGGGGAGAGCTCCTACGAGCAGTACTTC.

Ten or more counts support this clonotype. This chain uses TRBV21-1 with TRBJ2-4; the DNA was not used to check the table's D call, TRBD1. TRBV21-1 is labeled a pseudogene. The CDR3 has 15 amino acids. The CDR3, as DNA: TGTGCCAGCAGCAAACTCAGGGGAGAGGGAAACATTCAGTACTTC. Translating it yields CASSKLRGEGNIQYF.

The chain couples TRBV5-4 to TRBJ1-1, with D unresolved. The CDR3 contains 13 residues. CDR1 is SGHNT and CDR2 is YYREEE in the germline V gene (reference sequence). Trimming took off 1 base at V and 0 bases at J, with 4 bases between the two ends. The CDR3 nucleotides read TGTGCCAGCAGCTTGTCAATGAACACTGAAGCTTTCTTT. Its protein is CASSLSMNTEAFF. The full variable domain, rest sourced from reference TRBV5-4 and TRBJ1-1, is ETGVTQSPTHLIKTRGQQVTLRCSSQSGHNTVSWYQQALGQGPQFIFQYYREEENGRGNFPPRFSGLQFPNYSSELNVNALELDDSALYLCASSLSMNTEAFFGQGTRLTVV.

As concerns this clonotype: Given a much more abundant clone one base away, this may be a read error. This chain connects TRBV6-6 to TRBJ2-3, with TRBD2 as a possible D gene (5 bases). From germline, CDR1 is MNHNY and CDR2 SVGAGI (reference sequence). This CDR3 is built from 17 residues. The germline V and J ends were trimmed by 6 bases and 9 bases, with 28 bases remaining between them. CDR3 sequence: CASSRAADSTLLWTQYF. DNA of the CDR3: TGTGCCAGCAGCCGCGCCGCGGACTCCACCCTCTTGTGGACGCAGTATTTT.

This clonotype was seen only a few times. The chain is built from TRBV7-2 and TRBJ1-4; tentative D call: TRBD1 (6 bases). CDR3 length equals 17 residues. With 4 bases removed from V and 3 bases from J, the gap between germline ends came to 18 bases. The germline CDR1 and CDR2 sequences are SGHTA and FQGNSA. The CDR3 DNA reads as TGTGCCAGCAGCTGGACTGGACAGAATCTACCTAATGAAAAACTGTTTTTT. This gives the protein CASSWTGQNLPNEKLFF. The variable domain in full, with the rest retrieved from reference TRBV7-2 and TRBJ1-4, is GAGVSQSPSNKVTEKGKDVELRCDPISGHTALYWYRQSLGQGLEFLIYFQGNSAPDKSGLPSDRFSAERTGGSVSTLTIQRTQQEDSAVYLCASSWTGQNLPNEKLFFGSGTQLSVL.

This clonotype was found many times. CDR3 sequence: CASSPRRDTYTGELFF. As DNA, the CDR3 is TGTGCCAGCAGCCCCCGCCGGGACACTTACACCGGGGAGCTGTTTTTT. The chain combines TRBV5-5 with TRBJ2-2; TRBD1 is a possible D gene (6 bases). CDR3 size: 16 residues. Per the germline V gene, CDR1 is SGHKS and CDR2 is YYEKEE (reference sequence). V lost 4 bases and J lost 3, with 16 bases in between.

This clonotype appeared many times. The CDR3 DNA sequence: TGTGCCACCAGCAGAGGCCATATCGGGACAGGGGGGGAAGAGCAGTTCTTC. Translating it yields CATSRGHIGTGGEEQFF. This chain joins TRBV15 and TRBJ2-1; TRBD1 matches at 11 bases. This CDR3 has 17 amino acids. Germline V gives CDR1 LNHNV, CDR2 YYDKDF (reference sequence). After removal of 1 base from V and 10 bases from J, the junction contained 12 bases not matched to a gene. The full variable domain, its missing parts supplied by reference TRBV15 and TRBJ2-1, is DAMVIQNPRYQVTQFGKPVTLSCSQTLNHNVMYWYQQKSSQAPKLLFHYYDKDFNNEADTPDNFQSRRPNTSFCFLDIRSPGLGDTAMYLCATSRGHIGTGGEEQFFGPGTRLTVL.

This clonotype was seen many times. The chain combines TRBV7-7 with TRBJ2-3, with a weak D call TRBD1 (5 bases). V shed 1 base and J shed 3 bases, with 5 bases lying between them. CDR3 length equals 13 residues. The germline V gene encodes CDR1 SSHAT and CDR2 FNYEAQ (reference sequence). The CDR3 region is CASSLDRTDTQYF. Here the CDR3 DNA reads TGTGCCAGCAGCTTAGACAGGACAGATACGCAGTATTTT.

This clonotype was observed at least ten times. The chain carries TRBV18 and TRBJ2-5, with TRBD1 matching 7 bases. The CDR3 covers 15 residues. CDR1 and CDR2 from the germline V gene are KGHSH and LQKENI. After removal of 1 base from V and 1 base from J, the junction contained 3 bases not matched to a gene. As DNA, the CDR3 is TGTGCCAGCTCACCACGGACAGGTTCCCAAGAGACCCAGTACTTC. Amino acids: CASSPRTGSQETQYF.